This T cell receptor (beta chain) came from a study of spatial heterogeneity in lung cancer. Study results and limitations: Expanded intratumoral alpha and beta TCR counts tracked tumor mutation counts.

Notes on this clonotype: Its antigen is not known.

Time point indicated: sample taken at primary tumor resection. The sequenced material consisted of unsorted whole RNA from tumor, nontumor lung or frozen PBMC. MiXCR, run by TCRdb on the 5' RACE reads, gives a single entry per CDR3 protein. The sample contains some 1,500 distinct CDR3 sequences, around 13% of which appear only once. V was clipped by 4 bases and J by 7 bases; unmatched bases: 6. Germline V CDR1 and CDR2: LGHDT, YNNKEL (reference sequence). This CDR3 spans 15 amino acids. The source of this sequence is a male donor with early-stage non-small cell lung cancer. The chain joins TRBV3-1 to TRBJ2-1; TRBD2 aligns across 11 bases. The specimen was lung tumor tissue, collected at surgery. CDR3 protein: CASSRTSGSSNEQFF. CDR3 sequence (DNA): TGTGCCAGCAGCCGCACTAGCGGGAGTAGTAATGAGCAGTTCTTC.